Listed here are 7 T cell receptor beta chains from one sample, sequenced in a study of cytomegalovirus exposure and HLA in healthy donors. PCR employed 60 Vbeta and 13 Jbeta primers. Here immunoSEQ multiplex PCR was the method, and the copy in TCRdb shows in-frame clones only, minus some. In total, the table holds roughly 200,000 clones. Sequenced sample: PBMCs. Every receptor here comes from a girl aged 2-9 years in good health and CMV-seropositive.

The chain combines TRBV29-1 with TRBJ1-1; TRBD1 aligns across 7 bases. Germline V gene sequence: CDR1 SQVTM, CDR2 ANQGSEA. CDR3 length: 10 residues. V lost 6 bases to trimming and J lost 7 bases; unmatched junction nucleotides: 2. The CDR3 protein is CSVGQIEAFF. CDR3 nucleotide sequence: TGCAGCGTGGGACAGATTGAAGCTTTCTTT. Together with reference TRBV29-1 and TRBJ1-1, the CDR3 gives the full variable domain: SAVISQKPSRDICQRGTSLTIQCQVDSQVTMMFWYRQQPGQSLTLIATANQGSEATYESGFVIDKFPISRPNLTFSTLTVSNMSPEDSSIYLCSVGQIEAFFGQGTRLTVV.

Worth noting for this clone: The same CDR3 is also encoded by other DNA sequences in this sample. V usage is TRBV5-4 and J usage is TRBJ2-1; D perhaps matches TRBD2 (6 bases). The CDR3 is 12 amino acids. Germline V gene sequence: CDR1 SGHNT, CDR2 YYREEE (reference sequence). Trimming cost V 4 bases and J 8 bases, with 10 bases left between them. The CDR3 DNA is TGTGCCAGCAGCCTACTAGCACATGAGCAGTTCTTC. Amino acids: CASSLLAHEQFF.

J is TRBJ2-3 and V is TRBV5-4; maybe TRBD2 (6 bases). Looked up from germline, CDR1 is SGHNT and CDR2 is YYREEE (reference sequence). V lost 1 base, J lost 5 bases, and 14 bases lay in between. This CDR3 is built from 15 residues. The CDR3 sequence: CASSLKRETEDTQYF. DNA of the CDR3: TGTGCCAGCAGCTTGAAACGGGAGACGGAAGATACGCAGTATTTT.

The CDR3 region is CASSASGTYNEQFF. CDR3 bases: TGCGCCAGCAGTGCTAGCGGAACCTACAATGAGCAGTTCTTC. The genes are TRBV10-1 and TRBJ2-1; 7 nucleotides line up with TRBD2. The length of the CDR3 is 14 residues. CDR1 is WNHNN, CDR2 SYGVQD, per germline (reference sequence). V lost 4 bases and J lost 2; bases outside the gene matches: 2.

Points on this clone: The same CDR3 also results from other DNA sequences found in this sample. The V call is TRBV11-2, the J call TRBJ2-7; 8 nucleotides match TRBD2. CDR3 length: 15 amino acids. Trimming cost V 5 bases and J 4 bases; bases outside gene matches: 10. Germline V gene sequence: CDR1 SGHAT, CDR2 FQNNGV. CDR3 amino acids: CASSPSWAGGYEQYF. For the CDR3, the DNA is TGTGCCAGCAGCCCCAGTTGGGCGGGAGGATACGAGCAGTACTTC.

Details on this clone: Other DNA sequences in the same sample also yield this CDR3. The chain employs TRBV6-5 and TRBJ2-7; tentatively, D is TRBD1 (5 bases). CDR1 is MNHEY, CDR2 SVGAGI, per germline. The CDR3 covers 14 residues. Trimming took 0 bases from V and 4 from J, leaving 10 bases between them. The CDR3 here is CASSYSGQGYEQYF. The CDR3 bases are TGTGCCAGCAGTTACTCAGGACAAGGTTACGAGCAGTACTTC.

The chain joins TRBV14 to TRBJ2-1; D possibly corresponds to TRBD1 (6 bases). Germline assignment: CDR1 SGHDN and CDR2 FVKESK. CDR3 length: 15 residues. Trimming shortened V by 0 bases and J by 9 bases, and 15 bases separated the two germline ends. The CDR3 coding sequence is TGTGCCAGCAGCCAAGATCTGGGGGCGCCTGGTGAGCAGTTCTTC. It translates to CASSQDLGAPGEQFF.